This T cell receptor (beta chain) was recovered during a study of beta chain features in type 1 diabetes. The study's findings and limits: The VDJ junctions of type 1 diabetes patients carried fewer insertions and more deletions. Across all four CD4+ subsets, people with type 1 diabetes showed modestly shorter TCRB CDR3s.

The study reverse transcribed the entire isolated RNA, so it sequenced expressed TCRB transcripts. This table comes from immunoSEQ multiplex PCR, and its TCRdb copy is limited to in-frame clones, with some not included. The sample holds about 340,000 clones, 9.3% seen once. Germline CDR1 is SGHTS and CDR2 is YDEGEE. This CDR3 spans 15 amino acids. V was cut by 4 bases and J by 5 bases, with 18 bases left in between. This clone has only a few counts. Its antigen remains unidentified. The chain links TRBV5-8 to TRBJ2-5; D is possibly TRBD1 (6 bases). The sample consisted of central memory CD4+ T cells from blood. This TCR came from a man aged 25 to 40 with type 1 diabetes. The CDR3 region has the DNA TGTGCCAGCAGCCTTCTTGGGGACACAGGGGAGACCCAGTACTTC. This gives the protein CASSLLGDTGETQYF.